Listed here are 22 T cell receptor beta chains from one sample, sequenced in a study of OX40 agonist ivuxolimab in advanced cancers. Library prep was done by the immunoSEQ multiplex PCR assay. TCRdb retrieved this table from immuneACCESS and kept in-frame rearrangements only. Not all clones are present; in checked studies, unresolved V genes account for under half, and no reason is known for the remainder. The sample has under 25,000 clones on record, 65% to 90% of them singletons. In total, the top ten clones hold around 3.3% of the sample. Sequencing used CD4+ or CD8+ T cells sorted from blood, obtained in a trial of the OX40 agonist ivuxolimab. The origin of the receptors is an adult with an advanced solid tumor such as melanoma, head and neck, liver or kidney cancer.

This rearrangement joins TRBV7-3 to TRBJ2-1, with 7 nucleotides matching TRBD2. Trimming at V came to 5 bases and at J to 4 bases, leaving 14 bases not matched to a gene. Germline V gene lookup returns CDR1 SGHTA and CDR2 FQGTGA. CDR3 size: 17 residues. CDR3 sequence reads: CASSRVSGIGGYNEQFF. As DNA, the CDR3 is TGTGCCAGCAGCCGGGTTTCAGGGATCGGGGGGTACAATGAGCAGTTCTTC.

This clone was observed a few times. The chain is built from TRBV19 and TRBJ1-5, with D unresolved. The germline V gene has CDR1 LNHDA and CDR2 SQIVND (reference sequence). The CDR3 sequence is 13 residues long. V was cut by 5 bases and J by 3 bases, with 8 bases left in between. The CDR3, as DNA: TGTGCCAGTAGTCTACAGCCCAATCAGCCCCAGCATTTT. Translating gives CASSLQPNQPQHF.

V and J are TRBV18 and TRBJ2-1; D might be TRBD2 (5 bases). The CDR3 length is 13 residues. The germline V gene encodes CDR1 KGHSH and CDR2 LQKENI. The V end lost 5 bases, the J end lost 5 bases, and 10 bases lay between the germline ends. CDR3 DNA sequence: TGTGCCAGCTCATTGGGAGTGCACAATGAGCAGTTCTTC. Translating it yields CASSLGVHNEQFF.

V is TRBV9 and J is TRBJ1-3; TRBD1 is a possible D gene (5 bases). Germline lookup yields CDR1 SGDLS and CDR2 YYNGEE. V was cut by 5 bases and J by 0 bases, with 12 bases left in between. The CDR3 is 15 residues long. The DNA for the CDR3 is TGTGCCAGCAGTGAGGTTCAGGGCTCTGGAAACACCATATATTTT. The encoded protein is CASSEVQGSGNTIYF.

This chain joins TRBV9 and TRBJ1-1; D unclear. Germline lookup yields CDR1 SGDLS and CDR2 YYNGEE. The germline V and J ends were trimmed by 3 bases and 4 bases, with 10 bases remaining between them. This CDR3 is built from 13 residues. CDR3 coding DNA: TGTGCCAGCAGCGGGACCCTGGGCACTGAAGCTTTCTTT. Its translation: CASSGTLGTEAFF.

On this clone itself: The germline gene is not matched at one end of the junction; a read error may be the cause. V and J are TRBV5-1 and TRBJ2-1, with 7 positions matching TRBD2. The CDR3 has 20 residues. Germline V CDR1 and CDR2: SGHRS, YFSETQ. CDR3 coding DNA: TGCTCCAGCAGCTTGGCCGGGAGGCACCTCCAACTAGCCGGATACAATGAGCAGTTCTTC. This translates into CSSSLAGRHLQLAGYNEQFF.

This clone was observed a single time. This chain links TRBV7-6 with TRBJ2-7; 9 bases are shared with TRBD2. CDR3 size: 15 residues. CDR1 SGHVS and CDR2 FNYEAQ come from the germline V gene. V lost 4 bases to trimming and J lost 6 bases; unmatched junction nucleotides: 10. Here the CDR3 DNA reads TGTGCCAGCAGCTCCCTAGGGCGGGGGGGAGGCGAGCAGTACTTC. Translating it yields CASSSLGRGGGEQYF.

This chain links TRBV5-4 with TRBJ2-4; either TRBD1 or TRBD2 may fit D (5 bases each). The germline V gene encodes CDR1 SGHNT and CDR2 YYREEE (reference sequence). V was cut by 0 bases and J by 2 bases, with 15 bases left in between. The CDR3 sequence is 17 residues long. The CDR3 DNA reads as TGTGCCAGCAGCTTGGGTCATGGGGGATGGTCCAAAAACATTCAGTACTTC. Amino acid sequence: CASSLGHGGWSKNIQYF.

The genes are TRBV5-6 and TRBJ2-7, with unresolved D. Germline CDR1 is SGHDT and CDR2 is YYEEEE. The V and J ends lost 6 bases and 1 base respectively, with 17 bases between them. This CDR3 spans 15 amino acids. The CDR3 is CASTLGMGISYEQYF. DNA for the CDR3: TGTGCCAGCACCCTGGGTATGGGGATTTCCTACGAGCAGTACTTC.

The gene calls are TRBV2 and TRBJ1-6; 9 bases are a match to TRBD1. Germline CDR1 and CDR2: SNHLY and FYNNEI. V gave up 8 bases and J gave up 9 bases; unmatched junction bases: 11. The CDR3 extends over 15 amino acids. The CDR3 sequence: CASQNRQGVGSPLHF. CDR3 sequence (DNA): TGTGCCAGCCAAAATCGACAGGGGGTGGGTTCACCCCTCCACTTT.

This chain joins TRBV6-5 and TRBJ1-2, with a possible D match to TRBD1 (6 bases). The germline gives CDR1 MNHEY, CDR2 SVGAGI. Deletions cut 6 bases from V and 4 bases from J, with 12 bases between. The CDR3 extends over 13 amino acids. The CDR3 here is CASRRGSSYGYTF. CDR3 in DNA: TGTGCCAGCAGGAGGGGGTCGAGCTATGGCTACACCTTC.

V and J are TRBV10-3 and TRBJ2-7, with D possibly being TRBD1 (6 bases). Germline V gives CDR1 ENHRY, CDR2 SYGVKD. The CDR3 sequence is 11 residues long. V was clipped by 10 bases and J by 2 bases, with 9 bases between them. This chain's CDR3 is CATRGAYEQYF. Here the CDR3 DNA reads TGTGCCACCAGGGGTGCCTACGAGCAGTACTTC.

In this sample, this clone turned up a few times. This sequence joins TRBV7-9 and TRBJ2-1; D is uncertain. The CDR3 runs 13 residues. V was pared by 10 bases and J by 7 bases, with 17 bases between. The V gene's germline CDR1 is SEHNR and CDR2 FQNEAQ (reference sequence). CDR3 residues: CATGQRLINEQFF. CDR3 bases: TGTGCCACGGGTCAGCGCTTAATAAATGAGCAGTTCTTC.

The V gene is TRBV6-6, the J gene TRBJ2-2, with D possibly being TRBD1 (7 bases). This CDR3 is 16 amino acids long. Germline lookup yields CDR1 MNHNY and CDR2 SVGAGI (reference sequence). V was clipped by 2 bases and J by 4 bases, with 14 bases between them. The CDR3 reads CASSYSQGGSTGELFF. Here the CDR3 DNA reads TGTGCCAGCAGTTACAGTCAGGGGGGCAGCACCGGGGAGCTGTTTTTT.

This sequence joins TRBV7-9 and TRBJ1-1; 11 bases are a match to TRBD1. Unmatched junction bases numbered 6, after V lost 2 bases and J lost 1 base. The CDR3 is made up of 17 amino acids. The germline V gene encodes CDR1 SEHNR and CDR2 FQNEAQ (reference sequence). CDR3 in DNA: TGTGCCAGCAGCTTAAGAGGGACAGGGGGTACGAACACTGAAGCTTTCTTT. Translating gives CASSLRGTGGTNTEAFF.

The V gene is TRBV6-1, the J gene TRBJ2-7, with unresolved D. V was trimmed by 0 bases and J by 1 base, leaving 13 bases between them. CDR3 length: 16 residues. CDR1 is MNHNS, CDR2 SASEGT, per germline. The chain's CDR3 is CASSEAGRPVSYEQYF. The CDR3 coding sequence is TGTGCCAGCAGTGAAGCGGGCCGGCCTGTTTCCTACGAGCAGTACTTC.

The V call is TRBV25-1, the J call TRBJ1-3; D gene ambiguous. Trimming pared 3 bases from V and 0 bases from J, leaving 9 bases between. CDR1 MGHDK and CDR2 SYGVNS come from the germline V gene. The CDR3 has 15 amino acids. The CDR3 sequence is CASSDPTYSGNTIYF. The CDR3, as DNA: TGTGCCAGCAGTGATCCAACCTACTCTGGAAACACCATATATTTT.

CDR3 nucleotides: TGTGCCAGCAGTTTTTCTTCCAGACAGGGGTCAAAACTGTTTTTT. Translated, it gives CASSFSSRQGSKLFF. The V and J genes are TRBV28 and TRBJ1-4, with 8 bases identical to TRBD1. V dropped 3 bases and J dropped 10; count of bases not matched to a gene: 10. Germline lookup yields CDR1 MDHEN and CDR2 SYDVKM. This CDR3 region has 15 residues.

The rearrangement joins TRBV7-8 to TRBJ1-2, with 8 bases matching TRBD1. V shed 3 bases and J 7 bases; nucleotides not matched to a gene: 10. The germline V gene has CDR1 SGHVS and CDR2 FQNEAQ. This CDR3 contains 15 residues. The CDR3 coding sequence is TGTGCCAGCAGCTTGACCCCACAGGGGGTGGGTGGCTACACCTTC. It specifies CASSLTPQGVGGYTF.

The V gene is TRBV28, the J gene TRBJ1-2; D is ambiguous. Germline CDR1 MDHEN, CDR2 SYDVKM. This CDR3 comprises 12 residues. V dropped 6 bases and J dropped 8 bases, with 13 bases sitting between them. The CDR3 DNA reads TGTGCCAGCAGCCGCGCTCCGGTGGGCTACACCTTC. Encoded protein: CASSRAPVGYTF.

A few counts support this clone. V usage is TRBV7-9 and J usage is TRBJ2-5; TRBD2 matches 9 bases. This CDR3 is 15 amino acids long. Germline V gene data show CDR1 as SEHNR and CDR2 as FQNEAQ (reference sequence). V lost 1 base to trimming and J lost 1 base; unmatched junction nucleotides: 1. CDR3 sequence reads: CASSLGAGGQETQYF. The CDR3 DNA is TGTGCCAGCAGCTTAGGAGCGGGGGGCCAAGAGACCCAGTACTTC.

The chain carries TRBV30 and TRBJ1-3; D remains unclear. This CDR3 contains 11 residues. V was pared by 2 bases and J by 8 bases, with 7 bases between. Germline CDR1 reads GTSNPN; CDR2 reads SVGIG (reference sequence). The DNA of the CDR3 is TGTGCCTGGAGTAAGGATCACACCATATATTTT. Amino acids: CAWSKDHTIYF.